This is a list of T cell receptor beta chains from one sample in a study of a mutant IDH1 vaccine in newly diagnosed glioma. The repertoire was sequenced with immunoSEQ multiplex PCR; TCRdb's copy has only in-frame clones and lacks some. This sample has about 40,000 clones, with approximately 91% found just once. No antigen has been identified for these receptors. The material sequenced was PBMCs, taken from a glioma patient whose treatment included an IDH1 peptide vaccine. The receptors shown here come from a man aged 45-60 years with glioma. Each CDR3 is given with its conserved first and last residue. Fields, in order: J gene, clone size, V gene, D gene, CDR3 protein, CDR3 DNA. D genes are given only for firm matches. Size is stated for part of the rows, as once, few or many counts, or as a class when the clone is expanded.

J gene: TRBJ1-6
clone size: once
V gene: TRBV9
D gene: TRBD1
CDR3 protein: CASSVGDRDSPLHF
CDR3 DNA: TGTGCCAGCAGCGTAGGGGACAGGGATTCACCCCTCCACTTT

J gene: TRBJ2-3
clone size: -
V gene: TRBV5-4
D gene: -
CDR3 protein: CASRRSAGTDTQYF
CDR3 DNA: TGTGCCAGCAGGCGATCGGCGGGCACAGATACGCAGTATTTT

J gene: TRBJ2-1
clone size: -
V gene: TRBV7-2
D gene: TRBD1
CDR3 protein: CASSPRAGGNEQFF
CDR3 DNA: TGTGCCAGCAGCCCCCGGGCAGGGGGCAATGAGCAGTTCTTC

J gene: TRBJ2-5
clone size: -
V gene: TRBV29-1
D gene: TRBD2
CDR3 protein: CSGREGETQYF
CDR3 DNA: TGCAGCGGCAGGGAGGGAGAGACCCAGTACTTC

J gene: TRBJ2-2
clone size: once
V gene: TRBV10-2
D gene: TRBD2
CDR3 protein: CASSLAGNTGELFF
CDR3 DNA: TGCGCCAGCAGTTTAGCGGGGAACACCGGGGAGCTGTTTTTT

J gene: TRBJ1-5
clone size: -
V gene: TRBV5-5
D gene: TRBD1
CDR3 protein: CASSLVPGTGGNQPQHF
CDR3 DNA: TGTGCCAGCAGCTTGGTCCCCGGGACAGGGGGCAATCAGCCCCAGCATTTT

J gene: TRBJ2-1
clone size: -
V gene: TRBV4-1
D gene: TRBD2
CDR3 protein: CASSQVQRGRNEQFF
CDR3 DNA: TGCGCCAGCAGCCAAGTCCAGCGGGGGCGCAATGAGCAGTTCTTC

J gene: TRBJ1-3
clone size: -
V gene: TRBV4-3
D gene: TRBD1
CDR3 protein: CASSQEKGTGFTGNTIYF
CDR3 DNA: TGCGCCAGCAGCCAAGAAAAGGGGACAGGGTTTACTGGAAACACCATATATTTT

J gene: TRBJ1-1
clone size: medium-sized
V gene: TRBV29-1
D gene: TRBD1
CDR3 protein: CSAGQGGFTEAFF
CDR3 DNA: TGCAGCGCTGGACAGGGGGGTTTCACTGAAGCTTTCTTT

J gene: TRBJ2-2
clone size: -
V gene: TRBV19
D gene: TRBD1
CDR3 protein: CASSLQGIGELFF
CDR3 DNA: TGTGCCAGTAGCCTACAGGGGATCGGGGAGCTGTTTTTT

J gene: TRBJ2-7
clone size: -
V gene: TRBV27
D gene: TRBD1
CDR3 protein: CASSRRQGSSNEQYF
CDR3 DNA: TGTGCCAGCAGCCGCCGACAGGGGAGCTCCAACGAGCAGTACTTC

J gene: TRBJ2-2
clone size: -
V gene: TRBV5-4
D gene: -
CDR3 protein: CASSTGASNTGELFF
CDR3 DNA: TGTGCCAGCAGCACGGGAGCGTCGAACACCGGGGAGCTGTTTTTT

J gene: TRBJ1-1
clone size: -
V gene: TRBV6-6
D gene: -
CDR3 protein: CASRDRGASTEAFF
CDR3 DNA: TGTGCCAGCAGGGACCGGGGGGCCTCCACTGAAGCTTTCTTT

J gene: TRBJ2-3
clone size: -
V gene: TRBV28
D gene: -
CDR3 protein: CASKTDRGHDTQYF
CDR3 DNA: TGTGCCAGCAAAACGGATCGAGGGCACGATACGCAGTATTTT

J gene: TRBJ1-1
clone size: -
V gene: TRBV6-1
D gene: -
CDR3 protein: CASSELENTEAFF
CDR3 DNA: TGTGCCAGCAGTGAATTGGAGAACACTGAAGCTTTCTTT

J gene: TRBJ2-3
clone size: -
V gene: TRBV5-1
D gene: TRBD2
CDR3 protein: CASSLTSGGSDTQYF
CDR3 DNA: TGCGCCAGCAGCTTGACTAGCGGGGGGTCAGATACGCAGTATTTT

J gene: TRBJ2-7
clone size: -
V gene: TRBV28
D gene: -
CDR3 protein: CASSFRGLFNEQYF
CDR3 DNA: TGTGCCAGCAGTTTCCGGGGGCTGTTTAACGAGCAGTACTTC

J gene: TRBJ1-2
clone size: -
V gene: TRBV5-1
D gene: TRBD1
CDR3 protein: CASSLGTGYGYTF
CDR3 DNA: TGCGCCAGCAGCTTGGGGACAGGCTATGGCTACACCTTC

J gene: TRBJ1-3
clone size: -
V gene: TRBV9
D gene: -
CDR3 protein: CASSVGGRTFSGNTIYF
CDR3 DNA: TGTGCCAGCAGCGTAGGTGGGAGGACCTTCTCTGGAAACACCATATATTTT

J gene: TRBJ2-1
clone size: -
V gene: TRBV6-5
D gene: -
CDR3 protein: CASIRSPFSYNEQFF
CDR3 DNA: TGTGCCAGCATTCGTAGCCCTTTCTCCTACAATGAGCAGTTCTTC

J gene: TRBJ1-6
clone size: -
V gene: TRBV28
D gene: TRBD1
CDR3 protein: CASSVDRGGSPLHF
CDR3 DNA: TGTGCCAGCAGTGTAGACAGGGGCGGATCACCCCTCCACTTT

J gene: TRBJ1-4
clone size: -
V gene: TRBV5-6
D gene: -
CDR3 protein: CASSLPQGEKLFF
CDR3 DNA: TGTGCCAGCAGCTTGCCACAGGGAGAAAAACTGTTTTTT

J gene: TRBJ1-1
clone size: -
V gene: TRBV27
D gene: -
CDR3 protein: CASRPGTTMNTEAFF
CDR3 DNA: TGTGCCAGCAGGCCAGGGACAACCATGAACACTGAAGCTTTCTTT

J gene: TRBJ2-1
clone size: -
V gene: TRBV6-5
D gene: TRBD2
CDR3 protein: CASSPGGGEQFF
CDR3 DNA: TGTGCCAGCAGCCCGGGAGGGGGTGAGCAGTTCTTC

J gene: TRBJ2-5
clone size: -
V gene: TRBV5-1
D gene: TRBD2
CDR3 protein: CASSGGGLAVGETQYF
CDR3 DNA: TGCGCCAGCAGCGGTGGTGGACTAGCGGTTGGAGAGACCCAGTACTTC

J gene: TRBJ1-2
clone size: few
V gene: TRBV4-3
D gene: -
CDR3 protein: CASSQDLKQGHSGYTF
CDR3 DNA: TGCGCCAGCAGCCAAGATCTGAAACAGGGACACAGTGGCTACACCTTC

J gene: TRBJ2-3
clone size: -
V gene: TRBV6-5
D gene: -
CDR3 protein: CASSYSPVADTQYF
CDR3 DNA: TGTGCCAGCAGTTACTCTCCCGTGGCAGATACGCAGTATTTT

J gene: TRBJ2-3
clone size: -
V gene: TRBV4-3
D gene: TRBD2
CDR3 protein: CASSHQLAGGRPSTDTQYF
CDR3 DNA: TGCGCCAGCAGCCATCAACTAGCGGGGGGACGCCCTAGCACAGATACGCAGTATTTT

J gene: TRBJ1-2
clone size: -
V gene: TRBV6-1
D gene: -
CDR3 protein: CASSTGTAGFGYTF
CDR3 DNA: TGTGCCAGCAGTACCGGGACGGCAGGGTTTGGCTACACCTTC

J gene: TRBJ1-2
clone size: -
V gene: TRBV5-1
D gene: TRBD1
CDR3 protein: CASSTQTGGGGYTF
CDR3 DNA: TGCGCCAGCAGCACCCAGACAGGGGGCGGTGGCTACACCTTC

J gene: TRBJ1-4
clone size: -
V gene: TRBV30
D gene: -
CDR3 protein: CAWTYLDEKLFF
CDR3 DNA: TGTGCCTGGACTTATTTGGATGAAAAACTGTTTTTT

J gene: TRBJ1-4
clone size: -
V gene: TRBV5-1
D gene: TRBD1
CDR3 protein: CASSRPDRGIETNEKLFF
CDR3 DNA: TGCGCCAGCAGCCGCCCGGACAGGGGAATAGAAACTAATGAAAAACTGTTTTTT

J gene: TRBJ1-2
clone size: -
V gene: TRBV28
D gene: -
CDR3 protein: CASSSTGGNYGYTF
CDR3 DNA: TGTGCCAGCAGTTCGACAGGTGGAAACTATGGCTACACCTTC

J gene: TRBJ2-1
clone size: -
V gene: TRBV29-1
D gene: TRBD2
CDR3 protein: CSEETSGRSGEQFF
CDR3 DNA: TGCAGCGAGGAGACTAGCGGGAGGTCGGGTGAGCAGTTCTTC

J gene: TRBJ1-3
clone size: -
V gene: TRBV15
D gene: TRBD1
CDR3 protein: CATSKAQGRSGNTIYF
CDR3 DNA: TGTGCCACCAGCAAAGCACAGGGGAGGTCTGGAAACACCATATATTTT

J gene: TRBJ2-5
clone size: -
V gene: TRBV7-2
D gene: TRBD2
CDR3 protein: CASSGLYGGVETQYF
CDR3 DNA: TGTGCCAGCAGCGGGCTATATGGGGGGGTAGAGACCCAGTACTTC

J gene: TRBJ1-1
clone size: -
V gene: TRBV19
D gene: TRBD1
CDR3 protein: CASSYDRGAEAFF
CDR3 DNA: TGTGCCAGTAGTTACGACAGGGGCGCTGAAGCTTTCTTT

J gene: TRBJ2-7
clone size: -
V gene: TRBV10-3
D gene: -
CDR3 protein: CAIKGGYEQYF
CDR3 DNA: TGTGCCATCAAGGGGGGTTACGAGCAGTACTTC

J gene: TRBJ1-1
clone size: -
V gene: TRBV5-5
D gene: -
CDR3 protein: CASSRRWGTEAFF
CDR3 DNA: TGTGCCAGCAGCCGACGTTGGGGCACTGAAGCTTTCTTT

J gene: TRBJ2-3
clone size: once
V gene: TRBV6-1
D gene: TRBD2
CDR3 protein: CASSEVSGGADTQYF
CDR3 DNA: TGTGCCAGCAGTGAAGTTAGCGGGGGGGCAGATACGCAGTATTTT

J gene: TRBJ2-1
clone size: -
V gene: TRBV29-1
D gene: TRBD2
CDR3 protein: CSGRAGSSYNEQFF
CDR3 DNA: TGCAGTGGGAGGGCAGGTAGCTCCTACAATGAGCAGTTCTTC

J gene: TRBJ1-5
clone size: -
V gene: TRBV9
D gene: -
CDR3 protein: CASSVGGPNQPQHF
CDR3 DNA: TGTGCCAGCAGCGTAGGGGGTCCCAATCAGCCCCAGCATTTT

J gene: TRBJ2-3
clone size: -
V gene: TRBV7-3
D gene: -
CDR3 protein: CASSFVRTDTQYF
CDR3 DNA: TGTGCCAGCAGCTTTGTAAGGACAGATACGCAGTATTTT

J gene: TRBJ2-3
clone size: -
V gene: TRBV5-1
D gene: -
CDR3 protein: CASHNGLENTDTQYF
CDR3 DNA: TGCGCCAGCCATAATGGACTGGAAAACACAGATACGCAGTATTTT